This entry concerns a single T cell receptor beta chain. Antigen unknown. This specimen comes from a study of early stage breast cancer tumors. Study results and caveats: Tumor and normal breast were distinguished via blood comparison in about 90% of the 16 patients. Chain pairing and CD4, CD8 or FOXP3 expression were not captured. Commonly generated sequences made up most enriched TCRB sequences shared between patients. Compared with adjacent normal breast tissue, tumors showed around 2.7-fold greater T cell density and higher clonality.

J was trimmed by 3 bases and V by 6 bases; bases with no gene match: 4. Germline loops: CDR1 MNHNY, CDR2 SVGAGI (reference sequence). CDR3 length: 14 residues. TCRdb keeps only in-frame clones here, not all; method: immunoSEQ multiplex PCR. This table holds tens of thousands of clones, 70% to 80% found once. Sample: blood. This clonotype originated in a person aged 60 to 70 with breast cancer. The chain is built from TRBV6-6 and TRBJ2-3; 9 bases are shared with TRBD2. CDR3 sequence (DNA): TGTGCCAGCAGGCGGGGGGGCGGGACAGATACGCAGTATTTT. Translating gives CASRRGGGTDTQYF.